This T cell receptor beta chain was sequenced for a study of cytomegalovirus exposure and HLA in healthy donors. PCR used 60 Vbeta primers and 13 Jbeta primers. Clones were sequenced by immunoSEQ multiplex PCR, and TCRdb holds only the in-frame ones, with some missing. Among some 150,000 clones, about three fifths were seen once, and the ten largest hold 5.5% to 9%. V shed 5 bases and J shed 4 bases, with 22 bases lying between them. Germline CDR1 LNHNV, CDR2 YYDKDF (reference sequence). CDR3 length: 17 residues. This TCR came from an older woman in good health and CMV-seropositive. Sequencing was performed on PBMCs. This chain connects TRBV15 to TRBJ2-3; D not resolved. This CDR3 reads CATSDPLKLFVPDTQYF. CDR3 nucleotide sequence: TGTGCCACCAGCGATCCGCTTAAGCTCTTTGTCCCAGATACGCAGTATTTT.